This note documents a single TCR beta chain sequence. Its target is unknown. After removal of 5 bases from V and 6 bases from J, the junction contained 11 bases not matched to a gene. The CDR3 is 15 amino acids. Per germline, CDR1 MGHRA and CDR2 YSYEKL. Time point indicated: newly diagnosed GD, antithyroid drugs for less than 3 months. With RNA extracted from PBMCs as input, the TCR library was made. The source of the patients was an endocrinology department in Xi'an, China. This entry comes from a study of regulatory T cells in long-lasting Graves disease. Arm-PCR of CDR3 regions and iRepertoire HTBI primers were the basis on which TCR beta libraries were built. TCRdb fed the multiplex PCR reads into MiXCR, producing one record per CDR3 protein. The table records about 530,000 distinct CDR3 sequences, more than 15% of them present only once. The study's findings and limits: A reduction in accuracy may have resulted from the small sample size. Persistent disease preferred TRBV28, TRBJ1-2 and TRBJ2-5; new disease, TRBV20-1 and TRBJ2-1.

This sample also appeared in a second study, on T cells in Graves' hyperthyroidism and ophthalmopathy. Per that study: The HTBI primer set served for first-round RT-PCR of the TCR CDR3.

The chain employs TRBV4-1 and TRBJ1-2, with 8 bases aligning to TRBD1. The sample here was peripheral blood mononuclear cells (PBMCs), taken at new diagnosis, from a patient treated with antithyroid drugs. This clonotype originated in a woman aged 35-65 years with Graves disease. CDR3 nucleotide sequence: TGCGCCAGCAGCAAAACCCCGACAGGGGAGGATGGCTACACCTTC. Translation: CASSKTPTGEDGYTF.